These 12 T cell receptor beta chains were sequenced from one sample in a study of OX40 agonist ivuxolimab in advanced cancers. Assay: immunoSEQ multiplex PCR; the TCRdb copy retains only in-frame clones and omits some. The sample carries around 67,000 clones, roughly 87% recorded once. The sequencing here drew on CD4+ or CD8+ T cells sorted from blood, taken in a trial of the OX40 agonist ivuxolimab. The receptors shown here come from an adult with an advanced solid tumor such as melanoma, head and neck, liver or kidney cancer.

This chain links TRBV4-3 with TRBJ1-2; D is perhaps TRBD1 (5 bases). CDR3 length: 14 amino acids. Trimming took off 0 bases at V and 7 bases at J, with 12 bases between the two ends. From germline, CDR1 is LGHNA and CDR2 YSLEER. The CDR3 DNA sequence: TGCGCCAGCAGCCAAGATTTGGAACAGGCTGGCTACACCTTC. Translating it yields CASSQDLEQAGYTF.

This chain links TRBV7-2 with TRBJ1-2, with 9 positions matching TRBD1. Losses at the gene ends were 0 bases for V and 7 bases for J; bases not matched to a gene: 12. This CDR3 contains 17 residues. Per germline, CDR1 SGHTA and CDR2 FQGNSA. The chain's CDR3 is CASSLAGTGNSEGGYTF. CDR3 in DNA: TGTGCCAGCAGCTTAGCGGGGACAGGGAATTCGGAGGGTGGCTACACCTTC.

The chain employs TRBV7-9 and TRBJ1-2; 7 positions match TRBD1. V was pared by 0 bases and J by 4 bases, with 5 bases of the junction left unmatched. Looked up from germline, CDR1 is SEHNR and CDR2 is FQNEAQ (reference sequence). The CDR3 has 15 amino acids. CDR3 DNA sequence: TGTGCCAGCAGCTTAGCCTCCCGGGACAGCTATGGCTACACCTTC. Protein product: CASSLASRDSYGYTF.

The V call is TRBV9, the J call TRBJ2-3; the match to TRBD2 covers 15 bases. V gave up 3 bases and J gave up 1 base; unmatched junction bases: 9. The CDR3 is made up of 19 amino acids. Germline values: CDR1 SGDLS, CDR2 YYNGEE. As DNA, the CDR3 is TGTGCCAGCAGCGCTCTCGGGACTAGCGGGAGGTACGGCACAGATACGCAGTATTTT. It yields the protein CASSALGTSGRYGTDTQYF.

This clone was observed a few times. The chain is built from TRBV27 and TRBJ2-7; tentative D call: TRBD1 (6 bases). V shed 8 bases and J shed 2 bases, with 10 bases lying between them. The CDR3 is 12 amino acids. Germline values: CDR1 MNHEY, CDR2 SMNVEV (reference sequence). CDR3 DNA sequence: TGTGCCAGCGGAACAGGGACCTACGAGCAGTACTTC. Translated, it gives CASGTGTYEQYF.

The chain combines TRBV7-3 with TRBJ2-3, with D maybe TRBD2 (7 bases). V lost 0 bases and J lost 3, with 16 bases in between. Germline V gives CDR1 SGHTA, CDR2 FQGTGA. The CDR3 has 17 residues. Here the CDR3 DNA reads TGTGCCAGCAGCTTAACGGGGCGGGGGCGCGGGACAGATACGCAGTATTTT. Amino acids: CASSLTGRGRGTDTQYF.

The chain carries TRBV7-9 and TRBJ2-7; tentative D call: TRBD2 (6 bases). Germline V gene lookup returns CDR1 SEHNR and CDR2 FQNEAQ (reference sequence). V dropped 3 bases and J dropped 5 bases, with 17 bases sitting between them. The CDR3 runs to 15 residues. DNA for the CDR3: TGTGCCAGCAGCTTTACAGGCGGGGCGCTCAACGAGCAGTACTTC. This gives the protein CASSFTGGALNEQYF.

The rearrangement uses TRBV10-2 and TRBJ2-1; TRBD1 matches 11 bases. Looked up from germline, CDR1 is WSHSY and CDR2 is SAAADI. The CDR3 length is 16 residues. J gave up 6 bases and V 4 bases, and 8 bases lay outside the gene matches. CDR3 sequence (DNA): TGCGCCAGCAGTGCCCCGGACAGGGGGCTCGGCAATGAGCAGTTCTTC. This encodes CASSAPDRGLGNEQFF.

J is TRBJ2-1 and V is TRBV6-5, with D perhaps matching TRBD2 (7 bases). V dropped 1 base and J dropped 8 bases, with 15 bases sitting between them. This CDR3 has 15 amino acids. In germline, CDR1 is MNHEY, CDR2 SVGAGI. CDR3 DNA: TGTGCCAGCAGTTACTTAGGGGGGGGACTCGATGAGCAGTTCTTC. Translation: CASSYLGGGLDEQFF.

The chain couples TRBV27 to TRBJ1-1, with 11 bases that match TRBD1. In germline, CDR1 is MNHEY, CDR2 SMNVEV (reference sequence). Unmatched junction bases numbered 6, after V lost 2 bases and J lost 7 bases. The length of the CDR3 is 15 residues. The CDR3 DNA is TGTGCCAGCAGTTTACTGGACAGGGGGCGGAATGAAGCTTTCTTT. Translated, it gives CASSLLDRGRNEAFF.

The V gene is TRBV2, the J gene TRBJ2-1; TRBD2 agrees at 11 bases. With V trimmed by 5 bases and J by 9 bases, 6 bases remained unmatched. Germline V lookup: CDR1 SNHLY, CDR2 FYNNEI. This CDR3 is 14 amino acids long. CDR3 loop: CASSTRLAGIEQFF. In nucleotides, the CDR3 is TGTGCCAGCAGTACCCGACTAGCGGGAATTGAGCAGTTCTTC.

A single count supports this clone. The rearrangement uses TRBV7-6 and TRBJ1-6; no definite D call. The V end was cut by 2 bases, the J end by 8 bases, with 7 bases between. The CDR3 spans 13 residues. Germline V gene lookup returns CDR1 SGHVS and CDR2 FNYEAQ. The CDR3 DNA follows: TGTGCCAGCAGCTTATGGGAGGATTCACCCCTCCACTTT. It is translated as CASSLWEDSPLHF.